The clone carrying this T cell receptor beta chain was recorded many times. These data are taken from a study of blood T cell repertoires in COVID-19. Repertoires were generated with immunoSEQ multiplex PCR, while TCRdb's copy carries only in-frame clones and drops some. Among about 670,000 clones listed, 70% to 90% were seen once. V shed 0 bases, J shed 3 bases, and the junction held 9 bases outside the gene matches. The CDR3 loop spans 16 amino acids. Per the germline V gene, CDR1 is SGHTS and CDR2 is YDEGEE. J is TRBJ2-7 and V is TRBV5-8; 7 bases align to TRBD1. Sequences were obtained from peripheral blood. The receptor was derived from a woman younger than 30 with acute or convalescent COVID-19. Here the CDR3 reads CASSLVQGVSFYEQYF. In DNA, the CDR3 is TGTGCCAGCAGCTTGGTCCAGGGGGTTTCTTTCTACGAGCAGTACTTC.